This entry lists 14 T cell receptor beta chains sequenced from one sample in a study of blood T cell repertoires in COVID-19. The protocol was immunoSEQ multiplex PCR, while the TCRdb copy is restricted to in-frame clones and leaves out a portion. The sample lists tens of thousands of clones; around 88% were seen once. The sample consisted of peripheral blood. These receptors were collected from a woman older than 75 with acute or convalescent COVID-19.

This chain links TRBV10-3 with TRBJ1-2; 10 bases are shared with TRBD1. Losses at the gene ends were 4 bases for V and 8 bases for J; bases not matched to a gene: 10. Germline CDR1 and CDR2: ENHRY and SYGVKD. The CDR3 is 15 amino acids. CDR3 nucleotide sequence: TGTGCCATCAGTGTAGGGTGGACAGGGGGAGACGGCTACACCTTC. The encoded protein is CAISVGWTGGDGYTF.

The rearrangement uses TRBV30 and TRBJ1-4; D uncertain. Per germline, CDR1 GTSNPN and CDR2 SVGIG (reference sequence). V lost 4 bases and J lost 5, with 8 bases in between. The CDR3 totals 12 residues. CDR3 DNA: TGTGCCTGGACCCGGGTGAATGAAAAACTGTTTTTT. It translates to CAWTRVNEKLFF.

V gene TRBV3-1 (or the pseudogene TRBV3-2) combines with J gene TRBJ2-1, with TRBD1 matching 9 bases. Germline CDR1 is LGHDT and CDR2 is YNNKEL (reference sequence). The CDR3 is 18 amino acids. Trimming cost V 0 bases and J 9 bases; bases outside gene matches: 15. CDR3 loop: CASSQDLRTGDRLGEQFF. DNA for the CDR3: TGTGCCAGCAGCCAAGATCTAAGGACAGGGGATAGGTTGGGTGAGCAGTTCTTC.

This chain connects TRBV7-2 to TRBJ1-4; a possible D gene is TRBD1 (6 bases). The V end was cut by 1 base, the J end by 6 bases, with 24 bases between. CDR3 length equals 19 residues. Germline lookup yields CDR1 SGHTA and CDR2 FQGNSA. The CDR3 spells CASSLVFGTTPGVDEKLFF. The CDR3, as DNA: TGTGCCAGCAGCTTAGTGTTTGGGACAACCCCTGGGGTAGATGAAAAACTGTTTTTT.

The genes are TRBV5-1 and TRBJ1-4; D is ambiguous. Germline V CDR1 and CDR2: SGHRS, YFSETQ. The CDR3 covers 13 residues. Trimming pared 4 bases from V and 10 bases from J, leaving 14 bases between. The CDR3 coding sequence is TGCGCCAGCAGCCTCTTGGCAGGTGGAAAACTGTTTTTT. Amino acid sequence: CASSLLAGGKLFF.

J is TRBJ1-1 and V is TRBV7-3; D is perhaps TRBD1 (6 bases). This CDR3 has 14 amino acids. V lost 5 bases to trimming and J lost 9 bases, with 19 bases between them. CDR1 SGHTA and CDR2 FQGTGA come from the germline V gene. The CDR3, as DNA: TGTGCCAGCAGCAACGGACAGCCGGGAACTAAAGCTTTCTTT. Amino acid sequence: CASSNGQPGTKAFF.

The chain has TRBV18 and TRBJ2-1, with 7 bases fitting TRBD2. The junction had 6 bases not matched to a gene; V was cut back by 1 base and J by 6 bases. Germline CDR1 reads KGHSH; CDR2 reads LQKENI. The CDR3 length is 15 residues. CDR3 region: CASSPREGMRNEQFF. The CDR3 bases are TGTGCCAGCTCACCACGGGAGGGGATGCGCAATGAGCAGTTCTTC. The variable domain in full, completed from reference TRBV18 and TRBJ2-1, reads NAGVMQNPRHLVRRRGQEARLRCSPMKGHSHVYWYRQLPEEGLKFMVYLQKENIIDESGMPKERFSAEFPKEGPSILRIQQVVRGDSAAYFCASSPREGMRNEQFFGPGTRLTVL.

The chain employs TRBV4-2 and TRBJ2-1, with D uncertain. Per germline, CDR1 LGHNA and CDR2 YNFKEQ. The CDR3 loop spans 13 amino acids. Trimming pared 2 bases from V and 2 bases from J, leaving 4 bases between. The CDR3 bases are TGTGCCAGCAGCCAACTAGCCTACAATGAGCAGTTCTTC. Its protein product is CASSQLAYNEQFF.

The table lists this clone with a count of one. The chain recombines TRBV18 with TRBJ1-4; tentatively, D is TRBD1 (6 bases). This CDR3 comprises 16 residues. Looked up from germline, CDR1 is KGHSH and CDR2 is LQKENI. Trimming removed 3 bases at V and 0 bases at J, with 11 bases between. DNA for the CDR3: TGTGCCAGCTCACCGAAGGGGGGGCCAACTAATGAAAAACTGTTTTTT. It specifies CASSPKGGPTNEKLFF.

This chain joins TRBV19 and TRBJ2-7; 7 positions match TRBD1. Per the germline V gene, CDR1 is LNHDA and CDR2 is SQIVND (reference sequence). The CDR3 loop spans 13 amino acids. V dropped 5 bases and J dropped 5; count of bases not matched to a gene: 6. The CDR3 nucleotides are TGTGCCAGTAGTCCAGACAGGGTACACGAGCAGTACTTC. As protein: CASSPDRVHEQYF.

The J gene is TRBJ2-5, the V gene TRBV5-1; the match to TRBD2 covers 7 bases. CDR3 length equals 14 residues. V gave up 5 bases and J gave up 1 base; unmatched junction bases: 5. Germline V lookup: CDR1 SGHRS, CDR2 YFSETQ. The CDR3 bases are TGCGCCAGCAGTGAACTAGCGAGCCAAGAGACCCAGTACTTC. This translates into CASSELASQETQYF.

This chain links TRBV21-1 with TRBJ2-4; the table's D call TRBD1 went unverified against the DNA. TRBV21-1 corresponds to a pseudogene. The CDR3 loop spans 15 amino acids. The CDR3 coding sequence is TGTGCCAGCACCCAAGGGGGGGACAGGGAAAACATTCAGTACTTC. Amino acid sequence: CASTQGGDRENIQYF.

This chain uses TRBV7-2 with TRBJ2-1; TRBD2 matches at 9 bases. The CDR3 is 14 residues long. Germline values: CDR1 SGHTA, CDR2 FQGNSA. Trimming removed 0 bases from V and 7 bases from J; junction bases left unmatched: 1. CDR3: CASSLAGLANEQFF. CDR3 DNA: TGTGCCAGCAGCTTAGCGGGACTAGCAAATGAGCAGTTCTTC.

J is TRBJ1-1 and V is TRBV12-5; 8 bases are a match to TRBD1. CDR3 length: 15 amino acids. The germline CDR1 and CDR2 sequences are LGHNT and FRNRAP. J was trimmed by 5 bases and V by 1 base; bases with no gene match: 6. The CDR3 nucleotides read TGTGCTAGTGGTTTGGGGACAGGGAGAACGACTGAAGCTTTCTTT. Its protein product is CASGLGTGRTTEAFF. Combining the CDR3 with reference TRBV12-5 and TRBJ1-1 gives the whole variable domain DARVTQTPRHKVTEMGQEVTMRCQPILGHNTVFWYRQTMMQGLELLAYFRNRAPLDDSGMPKDRFSAEMPDATLATLKIQPSEPRDSAVYFCASGLGTGRTTEAFFGQGTRLTVV.